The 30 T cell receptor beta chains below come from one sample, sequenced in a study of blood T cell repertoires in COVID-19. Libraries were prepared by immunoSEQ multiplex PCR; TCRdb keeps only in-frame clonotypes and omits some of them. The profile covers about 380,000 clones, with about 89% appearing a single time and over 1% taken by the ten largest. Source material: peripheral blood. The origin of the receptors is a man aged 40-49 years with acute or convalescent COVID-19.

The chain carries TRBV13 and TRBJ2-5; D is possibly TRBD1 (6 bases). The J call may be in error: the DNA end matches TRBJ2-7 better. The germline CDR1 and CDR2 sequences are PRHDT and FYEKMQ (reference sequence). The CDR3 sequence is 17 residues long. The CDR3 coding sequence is TGTGCCAGCAGCCAAACCAGTGACAGGCCCCTGGGATACGAGCAGTACTTC. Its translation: CASSQTSDRPLGYEQYF.

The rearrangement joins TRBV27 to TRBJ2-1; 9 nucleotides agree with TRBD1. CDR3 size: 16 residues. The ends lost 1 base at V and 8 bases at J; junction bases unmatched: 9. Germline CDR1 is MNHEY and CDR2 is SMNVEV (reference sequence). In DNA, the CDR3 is TGTGCCAGCAGTTTATGGGGGGACAGGGTTGGCTATGAGCAGTTCTTC. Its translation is CASSLWGDRVGYEQFF.

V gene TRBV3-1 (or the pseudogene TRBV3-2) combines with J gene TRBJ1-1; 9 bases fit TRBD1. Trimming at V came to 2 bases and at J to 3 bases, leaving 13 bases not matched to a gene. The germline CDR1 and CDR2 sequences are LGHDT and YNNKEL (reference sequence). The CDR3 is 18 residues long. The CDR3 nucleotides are TGTGCCAGCAGCCAAAAGCACCGGGACAGGGTAGGAGACACTGAAGCTTTCTTT. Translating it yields CASSQKHRDRVGDTEAFF.

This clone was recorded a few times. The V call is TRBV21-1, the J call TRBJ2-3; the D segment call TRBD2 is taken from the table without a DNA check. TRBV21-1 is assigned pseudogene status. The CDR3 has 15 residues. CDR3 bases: TGTGCCAGCAGCAAAGTTCGGAGGGAAGTAGATACGCAGTATTTT. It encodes CASSKVRREVDTQYF.

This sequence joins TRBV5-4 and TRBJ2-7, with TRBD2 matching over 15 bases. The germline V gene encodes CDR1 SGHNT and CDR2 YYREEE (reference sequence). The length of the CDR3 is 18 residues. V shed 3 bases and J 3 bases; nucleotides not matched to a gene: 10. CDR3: CASSSRRTSGRARYEQYF. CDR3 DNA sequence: TGTGCCAGCAGCTCCCGAAGGACTAGCGGGAGGGCCCGCTACGAGCAGTACTTC. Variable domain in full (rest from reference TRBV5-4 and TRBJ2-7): ETGVTQSPTHLIKTRGQQVTLRCSSQSGHNTVSWYQQALGQGPQFIFQYYREEENGRGNFPPRFSGLQFPNYSSELNVNALELDDSALYLCASSSRRTSGRARYEQYFGPGTRLTVT.

CDR3 loop: CASSITIVGQGSYNEQFF. As DNA, the CDR3 is TGTGCCAGCAGTATCACCATTGTTGGACAGGGCTCCTACAATGAGCAGTTCTTC. J is TRBJ2-1 and V is TRBV28, with TRBD1 identical over 8 bases. With 5 bases clipped from V and 0 bases from J, the junction kept 12 bases outside the gene matches. The CDR3 extends over 18 amino acids. Looked up from germline, CDR1 is MDHEN and CDR2 is SYDVKM.

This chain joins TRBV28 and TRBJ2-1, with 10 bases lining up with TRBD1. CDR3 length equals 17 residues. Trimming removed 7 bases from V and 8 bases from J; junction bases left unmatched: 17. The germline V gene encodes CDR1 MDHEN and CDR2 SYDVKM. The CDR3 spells CASIPFGQGDIVDEQFF. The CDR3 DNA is TGTGCCAGCATCCCCTTCGGACAGGGGGATATAGTCGATGAGCAGTTCTTC.

CDR3: CASSKDRNYGYTF. The CDR3 nucleotides are TGTGCCAGCAGTAAGGACAGGAACTATGGCTACACCTTC. The rearrangement links TRBV3-1 (or the pseudogene TRBV3-2) to TRBJ1-2, with TRBD1 identical over 7 bases. CDR3 length: 13 residues. CDR1 and CDR2 (germline): LGHDT, YNNKEL (reference sequence). The V segment lost 6 bases and the J segment 2 bases; nucleotides outside the gene matches: 3.

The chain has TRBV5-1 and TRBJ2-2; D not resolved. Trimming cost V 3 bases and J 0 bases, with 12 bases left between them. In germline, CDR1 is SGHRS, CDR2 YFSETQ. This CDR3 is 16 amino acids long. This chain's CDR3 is CASSSFRQTNTGELFF. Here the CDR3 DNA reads TGCGCCAGCAGCTCCTTTAGACAAACGAACACCGGGGAGCTGTTTTTT.

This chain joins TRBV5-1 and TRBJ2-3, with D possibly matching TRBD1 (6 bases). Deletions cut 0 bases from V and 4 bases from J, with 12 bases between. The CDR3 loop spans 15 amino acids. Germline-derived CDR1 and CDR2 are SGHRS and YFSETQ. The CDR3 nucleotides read TGCGCCAGCAGCTTGGAGTGGGCAGGGGCAGATACGCAGTATTTT. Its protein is CASSLEWAGADTQYF. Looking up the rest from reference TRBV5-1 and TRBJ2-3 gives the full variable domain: KAGVTQTPRYLIKTRGQQVTLSCSPISGHRSVSWYQQTPGQGLQFLFEYFSETQRNKGNFPGRFSGRQFSNSRSEMNVSTLELGDSALYLCASSLEWAGADTQYFGPGTRLTVL.

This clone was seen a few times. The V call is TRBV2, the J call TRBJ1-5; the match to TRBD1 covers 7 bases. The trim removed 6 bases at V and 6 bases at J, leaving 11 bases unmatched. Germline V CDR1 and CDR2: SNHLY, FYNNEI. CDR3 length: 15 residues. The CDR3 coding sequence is TGTGCCAGCAGACCCACCACAGGGGTGAGTCAGCCCCAGCATTTT. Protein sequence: CASRPTTGVSQPQHF.

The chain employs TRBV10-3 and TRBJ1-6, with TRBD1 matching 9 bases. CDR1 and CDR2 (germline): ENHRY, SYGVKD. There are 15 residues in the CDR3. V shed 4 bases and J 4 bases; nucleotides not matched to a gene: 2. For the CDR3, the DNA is TGTGCCATCAGTGTTGGGACAGGGTATAATTCACCCCTCCACTTT. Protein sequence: CAISVGTGYNSPLHF.

CDR3 residues: CASSFLVYTGTGELFF. For the CDR3, the DNA is TGTGCCAGCAGCTTTCTGGTATATACGGGCACCGGGGAGCTGTTTTTT. This chain connects TRBV13 to TRBJ2-2; D uncertain. Trimming left V 3 bases short and J 4 bases short, with 15 bases between. CDR1 and CDR2 from the germline V gene are PRHDT and FYEKMQ (reference sequence). This CDR3 has 16 amino acids.

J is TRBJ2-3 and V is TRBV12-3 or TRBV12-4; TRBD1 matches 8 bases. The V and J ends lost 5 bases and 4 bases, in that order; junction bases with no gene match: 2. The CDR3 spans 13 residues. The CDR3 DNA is TGTGCCAGCAGTCAGGGGGCCGCAGATACGCAGTATTTT. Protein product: CASSQGAADTQYF.

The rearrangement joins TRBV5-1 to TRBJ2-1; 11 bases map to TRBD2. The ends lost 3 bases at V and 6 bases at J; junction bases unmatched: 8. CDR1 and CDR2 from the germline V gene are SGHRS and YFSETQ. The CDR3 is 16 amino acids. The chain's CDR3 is CASSYSGGAGGNEQFF. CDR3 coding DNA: TGCGCCAGCAGCTATAGCGGGGGGGCCGGTGGCAATGAGCAGTTCTTC.

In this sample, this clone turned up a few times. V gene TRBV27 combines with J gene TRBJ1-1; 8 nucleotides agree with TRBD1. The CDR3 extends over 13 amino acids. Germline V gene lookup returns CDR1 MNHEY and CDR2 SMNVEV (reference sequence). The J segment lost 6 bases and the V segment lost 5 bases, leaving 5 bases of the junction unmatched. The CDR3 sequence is CASSKRTGPEAFF. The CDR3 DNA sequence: TGTGCCAGCAGTAAACGGACAGGGCCTGAAGCTTTCTTT.

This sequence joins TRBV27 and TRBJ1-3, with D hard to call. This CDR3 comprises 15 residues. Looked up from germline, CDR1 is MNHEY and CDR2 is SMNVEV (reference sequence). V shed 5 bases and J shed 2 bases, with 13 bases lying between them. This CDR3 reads CASSPGSVPGNTIYF. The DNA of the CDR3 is TGTGCCAGCAGTCCCGGGTCAGTCCCTGGAAACACCATATATTTT.

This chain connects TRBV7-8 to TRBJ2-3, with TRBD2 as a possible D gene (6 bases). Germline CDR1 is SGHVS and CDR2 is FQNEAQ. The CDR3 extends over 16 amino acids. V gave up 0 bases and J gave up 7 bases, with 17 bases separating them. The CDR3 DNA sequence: TGTGCCAGCAGCTTAGCGGCAGCCGGGGGAACCTATACGCAGTATTTT. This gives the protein CASSLAAAGGTYTQYF.

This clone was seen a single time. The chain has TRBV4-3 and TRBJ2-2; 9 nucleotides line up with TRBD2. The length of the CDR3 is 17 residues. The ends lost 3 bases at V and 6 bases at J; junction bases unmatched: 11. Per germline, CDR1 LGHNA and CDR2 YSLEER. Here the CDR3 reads CASSQEGTSLISGELFF. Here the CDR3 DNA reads TGCGCCAGCAGCCAGGAGGGGACTAGCCTTATCTCCGGGGAGCTGTTTTTT.

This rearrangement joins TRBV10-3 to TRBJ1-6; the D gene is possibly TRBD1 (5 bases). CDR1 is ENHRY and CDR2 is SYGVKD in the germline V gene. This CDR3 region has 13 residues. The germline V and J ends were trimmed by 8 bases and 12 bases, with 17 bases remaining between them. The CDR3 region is CAIGAGQSLPLHF. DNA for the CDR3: TGTGCCATCGGGGCGGGGCAGTCCCTACCCCTCCACTTT.

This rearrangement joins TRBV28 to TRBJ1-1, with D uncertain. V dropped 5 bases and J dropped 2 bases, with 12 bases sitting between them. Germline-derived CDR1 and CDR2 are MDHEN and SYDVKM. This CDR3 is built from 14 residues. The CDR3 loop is CASSLSSINTEAFF. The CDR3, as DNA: TGTGCCAGCAGTCTGTCCTCTATAAACACTGAAGCTTTCTTT.

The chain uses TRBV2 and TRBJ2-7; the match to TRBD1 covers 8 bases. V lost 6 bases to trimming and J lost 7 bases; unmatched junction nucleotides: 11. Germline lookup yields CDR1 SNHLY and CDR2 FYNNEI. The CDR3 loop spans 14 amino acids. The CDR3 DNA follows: TGTGCCAGCAGAAACCTCCAGGGGGCTTTTGAGCAGTACTTC. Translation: CASRNLQGAFEQYF.

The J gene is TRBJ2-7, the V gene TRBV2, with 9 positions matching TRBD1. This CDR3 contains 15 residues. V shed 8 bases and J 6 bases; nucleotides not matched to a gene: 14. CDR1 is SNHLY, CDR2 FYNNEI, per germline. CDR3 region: CASEETGTGTGEQYF. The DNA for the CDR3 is TGTGCCAGCGAGGAGACCGGGACAGGGACGGGCGAGCAGTACTTC.

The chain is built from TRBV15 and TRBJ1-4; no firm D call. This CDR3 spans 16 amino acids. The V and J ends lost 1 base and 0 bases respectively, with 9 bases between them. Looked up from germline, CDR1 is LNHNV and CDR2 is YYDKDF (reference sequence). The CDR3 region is CATSRAVRATNEKLFF. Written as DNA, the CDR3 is TGTGCCACCAGCAGAGCCGTTCGAGCAACTAATGAAAAACTGTTTTTT. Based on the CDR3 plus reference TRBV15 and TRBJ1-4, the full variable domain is DAMVIQNPRYQVTQFGKPVTLSCSQTLNHNVMYWYQQKSSQAPKLLFHYYDKDFNNEADTPDNFQSRRPNTSFCFLDIRSPGLGDTAMYLCATSRAVRATNEKLFFGSGTQLSVL.

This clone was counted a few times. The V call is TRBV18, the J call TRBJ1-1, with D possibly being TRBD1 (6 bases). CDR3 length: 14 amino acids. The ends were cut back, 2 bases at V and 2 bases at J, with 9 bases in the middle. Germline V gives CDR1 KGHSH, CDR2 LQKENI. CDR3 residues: CASSPGGDNTEAFF. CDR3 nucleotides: TGTGCCAGCTCACCAGGGGGCGACAACACTGAAGCTTTCTTT.

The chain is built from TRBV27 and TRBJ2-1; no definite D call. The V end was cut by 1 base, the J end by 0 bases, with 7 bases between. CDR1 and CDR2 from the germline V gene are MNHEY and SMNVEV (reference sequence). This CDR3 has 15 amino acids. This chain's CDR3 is CASSLFGGSYNEQFF. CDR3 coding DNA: TGTGCCAGCAGTTTATTCGGCGGCTCCTACAATGAGCAGTTCTTC.

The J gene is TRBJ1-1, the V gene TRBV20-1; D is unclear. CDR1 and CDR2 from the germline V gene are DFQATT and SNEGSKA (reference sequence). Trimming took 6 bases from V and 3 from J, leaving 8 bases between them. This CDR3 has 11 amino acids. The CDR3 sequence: CSADTYTEAFF. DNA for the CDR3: TGCAGTGCCGACACCTACACTGAAGCTTTCTTT.

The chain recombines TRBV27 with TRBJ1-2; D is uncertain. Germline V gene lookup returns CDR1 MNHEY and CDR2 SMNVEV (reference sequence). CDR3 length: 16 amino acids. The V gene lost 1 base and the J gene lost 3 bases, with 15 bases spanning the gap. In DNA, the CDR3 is TGTGCCAGCAGTTTATTTCAGGCTGTAACTCACTATGGCTACACCTTC. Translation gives CASSLFQAVTHYGYTF.

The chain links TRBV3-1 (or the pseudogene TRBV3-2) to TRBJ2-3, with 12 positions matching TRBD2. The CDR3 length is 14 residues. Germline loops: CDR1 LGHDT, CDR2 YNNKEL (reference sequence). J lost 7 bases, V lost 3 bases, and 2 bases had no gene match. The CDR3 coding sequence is TGTGCCAGCAGCCAGACTAGCGGGAGAAATACGCAGTATTTT. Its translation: CASSQTSGRNTQYF.

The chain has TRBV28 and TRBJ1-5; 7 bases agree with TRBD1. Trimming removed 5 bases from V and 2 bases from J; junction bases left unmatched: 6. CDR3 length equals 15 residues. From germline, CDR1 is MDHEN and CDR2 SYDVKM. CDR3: CASSPTGRRNQPQHF. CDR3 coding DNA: TGTGCCAGCAGTCCGACAGGGAGGCGCAATCAGCCCCAGCATTTT.